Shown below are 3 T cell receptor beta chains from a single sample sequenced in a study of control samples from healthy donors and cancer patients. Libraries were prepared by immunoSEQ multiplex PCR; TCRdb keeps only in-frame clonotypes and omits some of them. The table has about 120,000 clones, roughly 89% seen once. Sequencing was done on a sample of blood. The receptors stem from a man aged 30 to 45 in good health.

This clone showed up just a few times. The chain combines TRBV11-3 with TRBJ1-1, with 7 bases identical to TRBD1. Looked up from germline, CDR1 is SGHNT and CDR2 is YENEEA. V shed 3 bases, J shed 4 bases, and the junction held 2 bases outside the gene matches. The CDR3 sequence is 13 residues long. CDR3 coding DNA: TGTGCCAGCAGCTTGGAGGGGGCCACTGAAGCTTTCTTT. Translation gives CASSLEGATEAFF. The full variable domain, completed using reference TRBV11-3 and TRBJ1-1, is EAGVVQSPRYKIIEKKQPVAFWCNPISGHNTLYWYLQNLGQGPELLIRYENEEAVDDSQLPKDRFSAERLKGVDSTLKIQPAELGDSAVYLCASSLEGATEAFFGQGTRLTVV.

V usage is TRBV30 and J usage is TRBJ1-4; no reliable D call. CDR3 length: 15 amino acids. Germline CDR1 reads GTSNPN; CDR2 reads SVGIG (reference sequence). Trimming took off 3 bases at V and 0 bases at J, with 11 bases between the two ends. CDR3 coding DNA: TGTGCCTGGAGCGCACAGACGGCAACTAATGAAAAACTGTTTTTT. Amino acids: CAWSAQTATNEKLFF.

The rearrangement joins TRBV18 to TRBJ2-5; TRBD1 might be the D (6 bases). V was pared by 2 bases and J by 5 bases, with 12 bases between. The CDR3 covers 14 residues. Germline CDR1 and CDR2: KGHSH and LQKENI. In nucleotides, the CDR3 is TGTGCCAGCTCACCAGTACAGGGAGTCGAGACCCAGTACTTC. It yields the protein CASSPVQGVETQYF.